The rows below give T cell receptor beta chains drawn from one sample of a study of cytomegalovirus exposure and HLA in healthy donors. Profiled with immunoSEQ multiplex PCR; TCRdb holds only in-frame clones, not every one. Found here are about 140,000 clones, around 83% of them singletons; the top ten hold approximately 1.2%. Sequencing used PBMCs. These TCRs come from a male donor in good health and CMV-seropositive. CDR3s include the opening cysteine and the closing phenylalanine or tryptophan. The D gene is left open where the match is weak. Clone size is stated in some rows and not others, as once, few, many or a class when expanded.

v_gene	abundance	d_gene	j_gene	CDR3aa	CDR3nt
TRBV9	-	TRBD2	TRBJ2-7	CASSGGTSGTYEQYF	TGTGCCAGCAGCGGGGGGACTAGCGGTACCTACGAGCAGTACTTC
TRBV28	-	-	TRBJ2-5	CASSFEGEETQYF	TGTGCCAGCAGTTTTGAGGGGGAAGAGACCCAGTACTTC
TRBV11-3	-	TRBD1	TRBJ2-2	CASSPYTGTENTGELFF	TGTGCCAGCAGCCCTTACACCGGGACAGAGAACACCGGGGAGCTGTTTTTT
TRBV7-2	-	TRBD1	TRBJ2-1	CASSSGTVPNEQFF	TGTGCCAGCAGCTCCGGGACAGTCCCCAATGAGCAGTTCTTC
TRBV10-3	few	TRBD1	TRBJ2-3	CAINGDRGLTDTQYF	TGTGCCATCAACGGGGACAGGGGGTTGACAGATACGCAGTATTTT
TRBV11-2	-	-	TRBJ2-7	CASSLETGTYEQYF	TGTGCCAGCAGCTTAGAGACAGGCACCTACGAGCAGTACTTC
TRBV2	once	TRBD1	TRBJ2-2	CASSDNRQGGTGELFF	TGTGCCAGCAGCGACAATCGACAGGGCGGCACCGGGGAGCTGTTTTTT
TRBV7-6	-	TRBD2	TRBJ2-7	CASSLGGGDAYEQYF	TGTGCCAGCAGCTTAGGTGGGGGGGATGCCTACGAGCAGTACTTC
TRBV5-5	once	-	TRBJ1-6	CASSLPGSYNSPLHF	TGTGCCAGCAGCTTGCCGGGCTCCTATAATTCACCCCTCCACTTT
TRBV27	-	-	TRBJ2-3	CASSLNPGTSTDTQYF	TGTGCCAGCAGTTTGAACCCCGGGACAAGCACAGATACGCAGTATTTT
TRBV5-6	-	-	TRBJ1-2	CASSFTVIGYTF	TGTGCCAGCAGCTTTACAGTGATCGGCTACACCTTC